The 30 T cell receptor beta chains presented below share a single source sample, sequenced in a study of T cell responses to AZD1222 COVID-19 vaccine. Profiled with immunoSEQ multiplex PCR; TCRdb holds only in-frame clones, not every one. The table records 95,000 to 100,000 clones, 70% to 90% of them present only once. Here the sequenced sample was peripheral blood, taken 28 days after the second AZD1222 dose. The receptor source for this set is an adult who received the AZD1222 COVID-19 vaccine.

The V call is TRBV4-3, the J call TRBJ1-2; D is unresolved. V was shortened by 4 bases and J by 3 bases, with 18 bases between the two germline ends. The CDR3 sequence is 16 residues long. The germline CDR1 and CDR2 sequences are LGHNA and YSLEER. The CDR3 reads CASSPGSVAGYYGYTF. CDR3 bases: TGCGCCAGCAGCCCGGGGAGTGTGGCCGGATACTATGGCTACACCTTC.

The chain couples TRBV19 to TRBJ2-6; D unclear. Germline V gene lookup returns CDR1 LNHDA and CDR2 SQIVND (reference sequence). The CDR3 is 14 residues long. V lost 9 bases and J lost 0, with 9 bases in between. Here the CDR3 DNA reads TGTGCCAGCACGATCACCTCTGGGGCCAACGTCCTGACTTTC. This gives the protein CASTITSGANVLTF.

In this sample, this clone turned up a few times. The chain carries TRBV7-9 and TRBJ2-1; 8 bases match TRBD2. The CDR3 contains 15 residues. The germline gives CDR1 SEHNR, CDR2 FQNEAQ (reference sequence). J gave up 10 bases and V 4 bases, and 12 bases lay outside the gene matches. CDR3 amino acids: CASSSTGGGPYEQFF. The CDR3 DNA is TGTGCCAGCAGCTCCACCGGGGGGGGGCCGTACGAGCAGTTCTTC.

The genes are TRBV4-2 and TRBJ2-3; 13 bases are shared with TRBD2. CDR3 length: 18 residues. From germline, CDR1 is LGHNA and CDR2 YNFKEQ. With 0 bases clipped from V and 5 bases from J, the junction kept 8 bases outside the gene matches. CDR3 sequence (DNA): TGTGCCAGCAGCCAAGATCCCACTAGCGGGGGGGCAAGAGATACGCAGTATTTT. Protein sequence: CASSQDPTSGGARDTQYF.

The chain employs TRBV30 and TRBJ2-3; 9 positions match TRBD2. The ends lost 0 bases at V and 4 bases at J; junction bases unmatched: 5. CDR1 is GTSNPN, CDR2 SVGIG, per germline (reference sequence). This CDR3 has 15 amino acids. CDR3 region: CAWSVLAGRADTQYF. The CDR3 bases are TGTGCCTGGAGTGTACTAGCGGGCCGGGCAGATACGCAGTATTTT.

The chain recombines TRBV5-1 with TRBJ2-3; a weak D match, TRBD1 (6 bases). CDR1 and CDR2 (germline): SGHRS, YFSETQ. The CDR3 covers 15 residues. The V gene lost 7 bases and the J gene lost 4 bases, with 19 bases spanning the gap. Here the CDR3 DNA reads TGCGCCAGCGGTCGAGTGGGGGCGAGCGCAGATACGCAGTATTTT. Its translation: CASGRVGASADTQYF.

CDR3 in DNA: TGCGCCAGCAGCTTGGTGCCCACGACAGGCCGGAATGGGGCCCAGTACTTC. Protein: CASSLVPTTGRNGAQYF. This chain uses TRBV5-1 with TRBJ2-5; possible D gene TRBD1, 6 bases. Germline V CDR1 and CDR2: SGHRS, YFSETQ. Between the trimmed V and J ends, which lost 0 bases and 9 bases, there was a span of 24 bases. CDR3 size: 17 residues.

J is TRBJ2-5 and V is TRBV27; 9 nucleotides align to TRBD1. The CDR3 is 16 residues long. V shed 4 bases, J shed 2 bases, and the junction held 8 bases outside the gene matches. The germline V gene encodes CDR1 MNHEY and CDR2 SMNVEV (reference sequence). CDR3 in amino acids: CASSYGQGRGQETQYF. The CDR3 nucleotides are TGTGCCAGCAGTTACGGACAGGGGAGGGGGCAAGAGACCCAGTACTTC.

The CDR3 bases are TGCGCCAGCAGACCCACTGGAGCTAACTATGGCTACACCTTC. As protein: CASRPTGANYGYTF. This chain connects TRBV5-1 to TRBJ1-2; the D is unclear. Germline V CDR1 and CDR2: SGHRS, YFSETQ. The CDR3 runs to 14 residues. V dropped 5 bases and J dropped 0 bases, with 11 bases sitting between them.

The chain has TRBV2 and TRBJ1-1; D remains ambiguous. Trimming shortened V by 9 bases and J by 7 bases, and 15 bases separated the two germline ends. CDR3 length equals 12 residues. Germline-derived CDR1 and CDR2 are SNHLY and FYNNEI. This CDR3 is CASKRDINEAFF. For the CDR3, the DNA is TGTGCCAGTAAGAGGGATATTAATGAAGCTTTCTTT.

This chain links TRBV9 with TRBJ1-2; no clear D. Germline CDR1 SGDLS, CDR2 YYNGEE. The CDR3 has 15 amino acids. Trimming left V 3 bases short and J 3 bases short, with 15 bases between. This chain's CDR3 is CASSGPGPPDYGYTF. In nucleotides, the CDR3 is TGTGCCAGCAGCGGCCCAGGCCCCCCCGACTATGGCTACACCTTC.

V usage is TRBV12-3 or TRBV12-4 and J usage is TRBJ1-5; TRBD1 might be the D (5 bases). V lost 4 bases and J lost 7, with 11 bases in between. CDR3 length equals 13 residues. The chain's CDR3 is CASSYSGDQPQHF. CDR3 in DNA: TGTGCCAGCAGTTATAGCGGGGACCAGCCCCAGCATTTT.

V and J are TRBV19 and TRBJ1-5; D gene uncertain. The V end lost 2 bases, the J end lost 3 bases, and 8 bases lay between the germline ends. Germline loops: CDR1 LNHDA, CDR2 SQIVND (reference sequence). This CDR3 region has 14 residues. CDR3 nucleotides: TGTGCCAGTAGTATAAGTAGGTCCAATCAGCCCCAGCATTTT. It codes for CASSISRSNQPQHF. The full variable domain, its missing parts supplied by reference TRBV19 and TRBJ1-5, is DGGITQSPKYLFRKEGQNVTLSCEQNLNHDAMYWYRQDPGQGLRLIYYSQIVNDFQKGDIAEGYSVSREKKESFPLTVTSAQKNPTAFYLCASSISRSNQPQHFGDGTRLSIL.

V and J are TRBV30 and TRBJ1-1; D ambiguous. The CDR3 runs to 14 residues. V lost 1 base and J lost 3, with 12 bases in between. Germline-derived CDR1 and CDR2 are GTSNPN and SVGIG (reference sequence). CDR3 residues: CAWSGMGRDTEAFF. The CDR3 bases are TGTGCCTGGAGTGGTATGGGGAGGGACACTGAAGCTTTCTTT.

The chain links TRBV27 to TRBJ1-5; no reliable D call. Germline values: CDR1 MNHEY, CDR2 SMNVEV (reference sequence). Trimming pared 5 bases from V and 5 bases from J, leaving 16 bases between. The CDR3 consists of 15 residues. In nucleotides, the CDR3 is TGTGCCAGCAGTCAATACGTCCCTTATCATCAGCCCCAGCATTTT. It is translated as CASSQYVPYHQPQHF.

This clone was seen once. This chain joins TRBV3-1 (or the pseudogene TRBV3-2) and TRBJ2-1, with D uncertain. CDR1 is LGHDT and CDR2 is YNNKEL in the germline V gene (reference sequence). The CDR3 totals 14 residues. V was shortened by 1 base and J by 0 bases, with 4 bases between the two germline ends. CDR3 residues: CASSQGTSYNEQFF. The CDR3 DNA reads as TGTGCCAGCAGCCAAGGAACCTCCTACAATGAGCAGTTCTTC.

The rearrangement uses TRBV27 and TRBJ2-7, with D unresolved. The CDR3 is 15 residues long. In germline, CDR1 is MNHEY, CDR2 SMNVEV (reference sequence). Deletions cut 0 bases from V and 4 bases from J, with 13 bases between. As DNA, the CDR3 is TGTGCCAGCAGTTTATCAAGGTATGGGCAGTACGAGCAGTACTTC. Its translation: CASSLSRYGQYEQYF.

This clone came up a few times. The chain employs TRBV6-6 and TRBJ2-1, with D perhaps given as TRBD1 or TRBD2 (5 bases each). The CDR3 has 15 residues. The germline CDR1 and CDR2 sequences are MNHNY and SVGAGI (reference sequence). The V end lost 2 bases, the J end lost 5 bases, and 13 bases lay between the germline ends. CDR3 in DNA: TGTGCCAGCAGTTACGGAAGGACACTAGACAATGAGCAGTTCTTC. Encoded protein: CASSYGRTLDNEQFF.

This chain connects TRBV11-2 to TRBJ1-1; 8 nucleotides match TRBD1. Germline V gene lookup returns CDR1 SGHAT and CDR2 FQNNGV. This CDR3 comprises 15 residues. The V and J ends lost 5 bases and 0 bases, in that order; junction bases with no gene match: 5. The CDR3 nucleotides are TGTGCCAGCAGCGGCCGACAGGGGCTGAACACTGAAGCTTTCTTT. Translated, it gives CASSGRQGLNTEAFF. Using reference TRBV11-2 and TRBJ1-1 for the parts outside the CDR3, the full variable domain is EAGVAQSPRYKIIEKRQSVAFWCNPISGHATLYWYQQILGQGPKLLIQFQNNGVVDDSQLPKDRFSAERLKGVDSTLKIQPAKLEDSAVYLCASSGRQGLNTEAFFGQGTRLTVV.

The V gene is TRBV7-3, the J gene TRBJ2-1; no definite D call. Germline CDR1 reads SGHTA; CDR2 reads FQGTGA. The CDR3 loop spans 11 amino acids. Trimming shortened V by 5 bases and J by 6 bases, and 5 bases separated the two germline ends. The CDR3 DNA reads TGTGCCAGCAGCCAAATCAATGAGCAGTTCTTC. Protein: CASSQINEQFF.

The chain carries TRBV5-1 and TRBJ1-2, with D possibly being TRBD1 (5 bases). This CDR3 is built from 15 residues. CDR1 is SGHRS, CDR2 YFSETQ, per germline. With 3 bases removed from V and 3 bases from J, the gap between germline ends came to 15 bases. Here the CDR3 reads CASSSTGGSDYGYTF. CDR3 in DNA: TGCGCCAGCAGCTCGACCGGGGGTAGCGACTATGGCTACACCTTC.

The V gene is TRBV5-1, the J gene TRBJ1-2, with TRBD1 matching over 8 bases. The J segment lost 2 bases and the V segment lost 4 bases, leaving 16 bases of the junction unmatched. The CDR3 sequence is 18 residues long. Germline-derived CDR1 and CDR2 are SGHRS and YFSETQ. The chain's CDR3 is CASSPQIGRGPSNYGYTF. The CDR3 DNA sequence: TGCGCCAGCAGCCCCCAGATCGGCAGGGGGCCGTCAAACTATGGCTACACCTTC.

The gene calls are TRBV4-1 and TRBJ2-7, with D uncertain. V was clipped by 0 bases and J by 3 bases, with 12 bases between them. This CDR3 has 15 residues. The germline CDR1 and CDR2 sequences are MGHRA and YSYEKL. The CDR3 DNA reads as TGCGCCAGCAGCCAAGAACTGCTAGAGTACTACGAGCAGTACTTC. It specifies CASSQELLEYYEQYF.

The chain employs TRBV9 and TRBJ1-4; TRBD1 is a possible D gene (5 bases). CDR1 is SGDLS and CDR2 is YYNGEE in the germline V gene. The CDR3 has 15 amino acids. V dropped 3 bases and J dropped 8 bases, with 17 bases sitting between them. CDR3 loop: CASSGAGVRGEKLFF. The DNA for the CDR3 is TGTGCCAGCAGCGGAGCTGGGGTACGGGGGGAAAAACTGTTTTTT. Filled out from reference TRBV9 and TRBJ1-4, the complete variable domain reads DSGVTQTPKHLITATGQRVTLRCSPRSGDLSVYWYQQSLDQGLQFLIQYYNGEERAKGNILERFSAQQFPDLHSELNLSSLELGDSALYFCASSGAGVRGEKLFFGSGTQLSVL.

The count of this clone is one. The rearrangement uses TRBV6-1 and TRBJ1-5; a weak D match, TRBD1 (5 bases). Deletions cut 7 bases from V and 3 bases from J, with 13 bases between. CDR1 and CDR2 (germline): MNHNS, SASEGT. The CDR3 is 14 residues long. The CDR3 here is CASTGTVLNQPQHF. In DNA, the CDR3 is TGTGCCAGCACCGGGACGGTGCTCAATCAGCCCCAGCATTTT.

This clone has only one observation. This chain connects TRBV28 to TRBJ1-4; D unresolved. CDR3 length: 14 amino acids. Germline lookup yields CDR1 MDHEN and CDR2 SYDVKM. V lost 2 bases and J lost 7, with 11 bases in between. CDR3 sequence: CASSLPLGSEKLFF. CDR3 in DNA: TGTGCCAGCAGTTTACCTCTCGGTAGTGAAAAACTGTTTTTT.

The V call is TRBV9, the J call TRBJ2-3; 8 bases fit TRBD2. Germline-derived CDR1 and CDR2 are SGDLS and YYNGEE. The CDR3 totals 15 residues. Trimming at V came to 5 bases and at J to 4 bases, leaving 9 bases not matched to a gene. The CDR3 is CASSFAGGGADTQYF. In DNA form, the CDR3 reads TGTGCCAGCAGTTTCGCGGGGGGTGGTGCAGATACGCAGTATTTT.

The V call is TRBV7-8, the J call TRBJ2-2; D is uncertain. The V end lost 5 bases, the J end lost 1 base, and 17 bases lay between the germline ends. Looked up from germline, CDR1 is SGHVS and CDR2 is FQNEAQ. The CDR3 has 17 amino acids. CDR3 sequence: CASSPLLVRRNTGELFF. The CDR3 region has the DNA TGTGCCAGCAGCCCACTCCTAGTGAGACGGAACACCGGGGAGCTGTTTTTT.

The V gene is TRBV28, the J gene TRBJ1-4; D is undetermined. The V end lost 6 bases, the J end lost 8 bases, and 19 bases lay between the germline ends. Germline lookup yields CDR1 MDHEN and CDR2 SYDVKM. The CDR3 consists of 15 residues. The DNA of the CDR3 is TGTGCCAGCAGCACCTTGGACCTGCCGGGGGAAAAACTGTTTTTT. Translation gives CASSTLDLPGEKLFF.

The chain recombines TRBV5-1 with TRBJ2-2; D is perhaps TRBD1 (6 bases). The CDR3 spans 14 residues. Trimming removed 6 bases from V and 1 base from J, with 10 bases in between. From germline, CDR1 is SGHRS and CDR2 YFSETQ. CDR3 nucleotide sequence: TGCGCCAGCACCCTGACAGGGAACACCGGGGAGCTGTTTTTT. This encodes CASTLTGNTGELFF.